This TCR beta chain was profiled in a study of T cells in Graves' hyperthyroidism and ophthalmopathy. Findings and limits, study-wide: A model using 13 V-J features told ophthalmopathy apart from stable hyperthyroidism.

On this clonotype itself: What it binds is not known.

Template material for amplifying TCR beta CDR3 regions consisted of RNA transcripts. The TCR CDR3 was amplified in a first-round RT-PCR using the HTBI primer set. Using its own MiXCR run on the multiplex PCR reads, TCRdb lists one record per CDR3 protein. The repertoire holds some 720,000 distinct CDR3 sequences, with about 16% as singletons. The clonotype was recovered from a man aged 18 to 29 with Graves' hyperthyroidism. Sample: blood.

CDR3 nucleotide sequence: TGTGCCATCAGCCTAGGCAGGAGACAAGAGACCCAGTACTTC. It encodes CAISLGRRQETQYF. V is TRBV10-3 and J is TRBJ2-5; unclear D gene. Germline assignment: CDR1 ENHRY and CDR2 SYGVKD. Trimming shortened V by 6 bases and J by 2 bases, and 13 bases separated the two germline ends. CDR3 length equals 14 residues.